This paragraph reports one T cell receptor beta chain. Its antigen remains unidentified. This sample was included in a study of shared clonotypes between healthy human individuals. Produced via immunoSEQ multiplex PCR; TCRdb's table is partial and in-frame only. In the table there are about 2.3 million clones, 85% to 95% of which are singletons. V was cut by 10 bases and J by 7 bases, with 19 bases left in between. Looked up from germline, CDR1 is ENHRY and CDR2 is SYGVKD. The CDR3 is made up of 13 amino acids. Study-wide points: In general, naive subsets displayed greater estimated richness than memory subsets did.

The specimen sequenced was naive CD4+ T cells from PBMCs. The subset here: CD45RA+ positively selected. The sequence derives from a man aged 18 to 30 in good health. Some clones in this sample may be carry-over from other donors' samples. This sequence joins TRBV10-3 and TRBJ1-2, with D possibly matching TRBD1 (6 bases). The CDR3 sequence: CASGGAKLFGYTF. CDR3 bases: TGTGCCAGCGGGGGGGCAAAACTATTTGGCTACACCTTC.